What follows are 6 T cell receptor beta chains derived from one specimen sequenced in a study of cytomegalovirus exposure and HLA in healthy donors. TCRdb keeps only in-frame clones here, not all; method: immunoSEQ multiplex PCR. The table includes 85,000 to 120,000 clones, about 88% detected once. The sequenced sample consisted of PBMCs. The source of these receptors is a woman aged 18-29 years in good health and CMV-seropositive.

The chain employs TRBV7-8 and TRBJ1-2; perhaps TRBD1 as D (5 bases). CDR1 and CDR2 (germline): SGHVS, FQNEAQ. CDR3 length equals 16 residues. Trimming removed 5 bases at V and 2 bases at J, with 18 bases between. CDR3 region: CASSPRILGGNYGYTF. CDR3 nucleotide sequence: TGTGCCAGCAGCCCCCGCATCCTCGGGGGAAACTATGGCTACACCTTC.

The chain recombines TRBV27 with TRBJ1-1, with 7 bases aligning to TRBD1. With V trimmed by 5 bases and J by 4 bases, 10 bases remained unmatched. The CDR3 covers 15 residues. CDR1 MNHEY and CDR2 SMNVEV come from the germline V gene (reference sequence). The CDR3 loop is CASSTRRGRGTEAFF. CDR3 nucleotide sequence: TGTGCCAGCAGTACGCGTAGGGGGCGCGGCACTGAAGCTTTCTTT.

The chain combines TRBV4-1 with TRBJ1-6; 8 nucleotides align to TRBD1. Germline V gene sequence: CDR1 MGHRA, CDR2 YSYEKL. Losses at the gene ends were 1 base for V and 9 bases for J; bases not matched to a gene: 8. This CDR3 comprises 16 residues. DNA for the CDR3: TGCGCCAGCAGCCAAGGATACCGGGACAGGCTTTCACCCCTCCACTTT. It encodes CASSQGYRDRLSPLHF.

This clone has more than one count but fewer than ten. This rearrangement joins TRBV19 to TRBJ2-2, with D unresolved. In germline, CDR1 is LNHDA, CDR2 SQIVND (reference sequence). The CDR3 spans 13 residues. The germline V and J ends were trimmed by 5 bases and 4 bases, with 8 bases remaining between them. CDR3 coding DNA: TGTGCCAGTAGTGAGACGGGCACCGGGGAGCTGTTTTTT. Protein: CASSETGTGELFF.

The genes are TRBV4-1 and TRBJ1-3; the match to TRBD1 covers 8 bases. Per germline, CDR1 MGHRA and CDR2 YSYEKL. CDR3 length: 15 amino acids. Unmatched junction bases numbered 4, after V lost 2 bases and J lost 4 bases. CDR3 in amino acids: CASSQRTGTGNTIYF. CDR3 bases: TGCGCCAGCAGCCAAAGGACAGGGACCGGAAACACCATATATTTT.

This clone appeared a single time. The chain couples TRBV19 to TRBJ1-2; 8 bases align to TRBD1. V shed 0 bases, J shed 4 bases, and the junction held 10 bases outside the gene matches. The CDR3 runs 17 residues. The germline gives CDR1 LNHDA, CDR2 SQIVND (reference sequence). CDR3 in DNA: TGTGCCAGTAGTATAGACGGACAGGGATTGGGCCTCTATGGCTACACCTTC. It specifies CASSIDGQGLGLYGYTF. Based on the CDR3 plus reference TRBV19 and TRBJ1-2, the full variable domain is DGGITQSPKYLFRKEGQNVTLSCEQNLNHDAMYWYRQDPGQGLRLIYYSQIVNDFQKGDIAEGYSVSREKKESFPLTVTSAQKNPTAFYLCASSIDGQGLGLYGYTFGSGTRLTVV.